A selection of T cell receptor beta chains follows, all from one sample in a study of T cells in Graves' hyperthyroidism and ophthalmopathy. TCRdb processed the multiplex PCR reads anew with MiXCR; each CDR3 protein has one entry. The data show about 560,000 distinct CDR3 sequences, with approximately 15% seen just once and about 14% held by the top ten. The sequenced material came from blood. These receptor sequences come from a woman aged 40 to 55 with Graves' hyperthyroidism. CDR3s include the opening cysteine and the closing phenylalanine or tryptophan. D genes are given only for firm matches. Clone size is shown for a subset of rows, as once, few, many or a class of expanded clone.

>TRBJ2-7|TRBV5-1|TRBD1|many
CASSLGQGQLSYEQYF
TGCGCCAGCAGCTTGGGACAGGGACAGCTCTCCTACGAGCAGTACTTC
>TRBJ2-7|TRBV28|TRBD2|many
CASSLSGRAEQYF
TGTGCCAGCAGTTTATCTGGGAGGGCCGAGCAGTACTTC
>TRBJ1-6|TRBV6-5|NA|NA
CASSYSKVGVRNSPLHF
TGTGCCAGCAGTTACTCGAAGGTAGGGGTGAGGAATTCACCCCTCCACTTT
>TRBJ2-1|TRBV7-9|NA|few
CASSLPPRDGEFF
TGTGCCAGCAGCTTACCCCCAAGGGACGGGGAGTTCTTC
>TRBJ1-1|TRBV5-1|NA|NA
CASSSVEGIKAFF
TGCGCCAGCAGCTCCGTGGAGGGAATCAAAGCTTTCTTT
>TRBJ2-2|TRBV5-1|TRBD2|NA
CASSLGGLAGRTGELFF
TGCGCCAGCAGCTTGGGGGGACTAGCGGGACGAACCGGGGAGCTGTTTTTT
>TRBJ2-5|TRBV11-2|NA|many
CASSSLRQKETQYF
TGTGCCAGCAGCTCACTCAGACAGAAGGAGACCCAGTACTTC
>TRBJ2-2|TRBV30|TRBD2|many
CAWSTKSGRNTGELFF
TGTGCCTGGAGTACCAAGAGCGGGAGGAACACCGGGGAGCTGTTTTTT
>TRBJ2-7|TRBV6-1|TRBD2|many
CASSVGLAGVSYEQYF
TGTGCCAGCAGTGTTGGACTAGCGGGAGTATCCTACGAGCAGTACTTC
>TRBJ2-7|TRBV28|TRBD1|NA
CASGLPGQGLVEQYF
TGTGCCAGCGGCCTGCCGGGACAGGGACTGGTCGAGCAGTACTTC
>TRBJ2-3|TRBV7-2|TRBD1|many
CASSTTRGQSTTDTQYF
TGTGCCAGCAGCACCACCCGGGGACAGTCGACCACAGATACGCAGTATTTT
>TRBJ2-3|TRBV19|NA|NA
CASSIARGTDTQYF
TGTGCCAGTAGTATAGCCAGAGGCACAGATACGCAGTATTTT
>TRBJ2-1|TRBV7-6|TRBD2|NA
CASSPSGVGDYNEQFF
TGTGCCAGCAGCCCTAGCGGGGTGGGGGACTACAATGAGCAGTTCTTC
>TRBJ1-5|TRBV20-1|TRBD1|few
CSARDEGQFLYSNQPQHF
TGCAGTGCTAGAGATGAGGGACAGTTTCTATATAGCAATCAGCCCCAGCATTTT
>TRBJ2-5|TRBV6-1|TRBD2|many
CASSVPAAGRVTQYF
TGTGCCAGCAGTGTCCCGGCAGCAGGGAGGGTGACCCAGTACTTC
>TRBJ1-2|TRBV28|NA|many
CASTSRSYGYTF
TGTGCCAGCACCAGTCGGAGCTATGGCTACACCTTC
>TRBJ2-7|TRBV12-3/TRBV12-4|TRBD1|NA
CASSLDRGRYGQYF
TGTGCCAGCAGTTTAGACAGGGGGCGTTACGGGCAGTACTTC
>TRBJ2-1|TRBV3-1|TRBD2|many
CASSRSTSGVNEQFF
TGTGCCAGCAGCCGATCGACTAGCGGGGTCAATGAGCAGTTCTTC
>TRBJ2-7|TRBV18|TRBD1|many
CASSPPGQFSYEQYF
TGTGCCAGCTCACCACCGGGACAGTTCTCCTACGAGCAGTACTTC
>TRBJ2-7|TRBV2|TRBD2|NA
CASCRELAASSYEQYF
TGTGCCAGCTGTCGTGAACTAGCGGCGAGCTCCTACGAGCAGTACTTC
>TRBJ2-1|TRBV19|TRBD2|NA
CASRIAGGPSVGEQFF
TGTGCCAGCAGGATAGCGGGAGGGCCTTCGGTGGGTGAGCAGTTCTTC
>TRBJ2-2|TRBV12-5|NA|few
CASGLRGIGVLAGELFF
TGTGCTAGTGGTTTGAGGGGAATTGGGGTTCTGGCCGGGGAGCTGTTTTTT
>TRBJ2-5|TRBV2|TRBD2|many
CASRAQGLAEETQYF
TGTGCCAGCAGGGCCCAGGGACTAGCTGAAGAGACCCAGTACTTC
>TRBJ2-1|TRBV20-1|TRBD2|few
CSARDLREVGNEQFF
TGCAGTGCTAGAGATCTGCGGGAGGTAGGGAATGAGCAGTTCTTC
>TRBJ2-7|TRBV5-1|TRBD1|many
CASSTGTGGLEQYF
TGCGCCAGCAGTACCGGGACAGGGGGCTTAGAGCAGTACTTC
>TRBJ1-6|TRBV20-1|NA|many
CSARVAGGGQPLHF
TGCAGTGCTAGAGTCGCGGGGGGCGGGCAGCCCCTCCACTTT
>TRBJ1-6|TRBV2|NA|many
CASRRAAPLHF
TGTGCCAGCAGGAGGGCGGCACCCCTCCACTTT
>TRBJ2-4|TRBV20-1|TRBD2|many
CSARDLTSGRAWNIQYF
TGCAGTGCTAGAGATCTAACTAGCGGGAGGGCCTGGAACATTCAGTACTTC
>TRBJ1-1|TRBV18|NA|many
CASTGYGEAFF
TGTGCCAGCACAGGGTACGGTGAAGCTTTCTTT
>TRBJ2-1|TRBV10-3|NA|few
CAISERQNNEQFF
TGTGCCATCAGTGAGCGGCAGAACAATGAGCAGTTCTTC
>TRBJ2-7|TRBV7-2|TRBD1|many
CASSTGQGNSYEQYF
TGTGCCAGCAGTACAGGACAGGGAAACTCCTACGAGCAGTACTTC
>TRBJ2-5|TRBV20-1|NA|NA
CSARDVQETQYF
TGCAGTGCTAGAGATGTCCAAGAGACCCAGTACTTC
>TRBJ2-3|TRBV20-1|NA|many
CSARGEFMTDTQYF
TGCAGTGCTAGGGGGGAGTTCATGACAGATACGCAGTATTTT
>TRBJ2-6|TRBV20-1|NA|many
CSASSGWGANVLTF
TGCAGTGCTAGTTCGGGCTGGGGGGCCAACGTCCTGACTTTC
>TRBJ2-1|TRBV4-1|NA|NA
CASSQDRGSGYNEQFF
TGCGCCAGCAGCCAAGATCGAGGTAGCGGATACAATGAGCAGTTCTTC
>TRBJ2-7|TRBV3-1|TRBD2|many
CASSQGGGYEQYF
TGTGCCAGCAGCCAAGGCGGGGGATACGAGCAGTACTTC
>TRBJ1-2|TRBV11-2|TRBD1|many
CASSLVGTAGSYTF
TGTGCCAGCAGCTTAGTAGGGACAGCGGGAAGCTACACCTTC
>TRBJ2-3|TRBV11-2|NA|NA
CASSLGGGTGSTDTQYF
TGTGCCAGCAGCTTAGGGGGAGGGACAGGCAGCACAGATACGCAGTATTTT
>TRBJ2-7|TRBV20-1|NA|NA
CSATPLDFTYEQYF
TGCAGTGCTACCCCCTTGGATTTCACCTACGAGCAGTACTTC
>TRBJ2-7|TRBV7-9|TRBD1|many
CASSSGQGAAYEQYF
TGTGCCAGCAGCTCGGGACAGGGGGCCGCCTACGAGCAGTACTTC
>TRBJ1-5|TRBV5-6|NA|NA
CASSVLGGIGRNQPQHF
TGTGCCAGCAGCGTATTGGGGGGAATCGGTCGGAATCAGCCCCAGCATTTT
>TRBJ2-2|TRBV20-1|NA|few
CSARVGGGNTGELFF
TGCAGTGCTAGGGTGGGCGGAGGTAACACCGGGGAGCTGTTTTTT
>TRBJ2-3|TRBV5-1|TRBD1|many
CASSSTGARPDTQYF
TGCGCCAGCAGCTCGACAGGGGCGAGACCAGATACGCAGTATTTT
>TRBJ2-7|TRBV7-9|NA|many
CASSAGTYSYEQYF
TGTGCCAGCAGCGCGGGGACATATTCCTACGAGCAGTACTTC
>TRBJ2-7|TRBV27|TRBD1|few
CASSLTGTGNEQYF
TGTGCCAGCAGTTTAACGGGGACAGGGAATGAGCAGTACTTC
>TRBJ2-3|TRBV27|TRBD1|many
CASSLRDSSTDTQYF
TGTGCCAGCAGTTTAAGGGACAGTAGCACAGATACGCAGTATTTT
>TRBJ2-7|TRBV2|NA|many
CASRDAGTPPYEQYF
TGTGCCAGCAGGGATGCCGGGACTCCCCCCTACGAGCAGTACTTC
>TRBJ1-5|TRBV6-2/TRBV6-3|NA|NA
CASSSVNSNQPQHF
TGTGCCAGCAGTTCAGTGAATAGCAATCAGCCCCAGCATTTT